The sequence of this T cell receptor beta chain was determined in a study of blood T cell repertoires in COVID-19. On the study more broadly: Samples of COVID-19 (acute and convalescent) were obtained from the United States, Italy and Spain. From T cells, B-cell-depleted T cells, or PBMCs came the material, which was cDNA or gDNA.

As handled by the study authors: Using reference gene primer amplification, nucleated cell counts were estimated. Clones were read by immunoSEQ multiplex PCR, and TCRdb kept only the in-frame ones, dropping some. The V and J calls and clone size come from that table; D and trimming were worked out from the DNA. The profile shows more than 200,000 clones, around four fifths of them singletons. There are 15 residues in the CDR3. V was trimmed by 1 base and J by 0 bases, leaving 8 bases between them. The germline V gene encodes CDR1 SGHVS and CDR2 FQNEAQ. V and J are TRBV7-8 and TRBJ2-3; no firm D call. The sequence came from a man in his 60s with acute or convalescent COVID-19. The sequenced sample consisted of peripheral blood. The CDR3 here is CASSLDRFSTDTQYF. The CDR3 bases are TGTGCCAGCAGCTTAGACAGATTTAGCACAGATACGCAGTATTTT.